This TCR beta chain comes out of a study of OX40 agonist ivuxolimab in advanced cancers. Background on the whole study: Ivuxolimab, which targeted the costimulatory receptor OX40 (CD134), was an agonistic, fully human IgG2 monoclonal antibody. Intravenous ivuxolimab was administered to patients every 2 weeks at six dose levels: 0.01, 0.1, 0.3, 1.5, 3 and 10 mg/kg. Of the roughly 52 dose-escalation patients, hepatocellular carcinoma was present in around 20, melanoma in about 15, renal cell carcinoma in 9 and head and neck cancer in 9. A male proportion of 82.7% and a mean age of approximately 58 years, ranging from about 20 to 85, were recorded for the dose-escalation cohort. Prior anti-PD-1, anti-PD-L1 or anti-CTLA-4 therapy was permitted, and 30% to 45% of dose-escalation patients had received checkpoint inhibitors. Three dose-escalation patients achieved partial responses, one with hepatocellular carcinoma and two with cutaneous melanoma. The point of sequencing TCRbeta in the periphery was to test whether ivuxolimab changed TCR sequence diversity and drove clonal T-cell expansion. The paper describes the monotherapy dose-escalation part (N ≈ 51 patients) of the phase I trial of ivuxolimab. General conclusions and limits of the study: At doses from 0.1 to 3.0 mg/kg, clonal expansion was seen in both CD4+ and CD8+ blood T cells between baseline and week 6. Partial responders in the 0.1-3.0 mg/kg groups had among the lowest normalized peripheral clonal expansion, especially among CD8+ T cells. Antigen specificity was not determined for the clonally expanded peripheral T cells. After ivuxolimab, expanded clones were on average more numerous among CD8+ T cells than among CD4+ T cells. Low levels of normalized T-cell clonal expansion were also shown by some nonresponding patients.

To sequence the TCRbeta CDR3 region, genomic DNA was isolated from the sorted cells. The immunoSEQ Assay was used for sequencing of TCRbeta CDR3 regions. Drawn from immuneACCESS, this table holds only the in-frame rearrangements with V and J called that TCRdb kept. Clones are partly lost; checked studies trace under half to an unresolved V gene and leave the rest unexplained. For this sample there are 60,000 to 75,000 clones; roughly 84% appear just once. Clones ranked in the top ten supply about 1.5% of the sample. The trial excluded patients who had a history of autoimmune disease or who were on systemic immunosuppression. Peripheral blood for TCR sequencing was drawn from every dose cohort at baseline, at cycle 4 day 1 and at cycle 7 day 1. Samples were obtained from an open-label, multicenter, first-in-human phase I dose-escalation trial of ivuxolimab. Adults with locally advanced or metastatic head and neck squamous cell, hepatocellular, melanoma or renal cell carcinoma were enrolled in the trial. Before TCR sequencing, CD4+ and CD8+ T cells were separately sorted from peripheral blood.

Remarks on this clone: The antigen it binds to is not known. No quality values exist for individual bases; no much larger clone is one base distant.

CDR1 and CDR2, looked up from the germline V gene (reference sequence), are SGHNT and YYREEE. The CDR3 holds 13 amino acids from the cysteine to the phenylalanine. CDR3 DNA is the only sequence kept; it has 39 bases, read in frame from the first base. The germline V end is reduced by 5 bases and the J end by 7 bases; junction bases left unmatched: 6. The receptor chain draws on TRBV5-4 and TRBJ1-2; the central 9 bases match TRBD1. The source was CD4+ or CD8+ T cells sorted from blood, collected in a trial of the OX40 agonist ivuxolimab. This receptor was obtained from an adult with an advanced solid tumor such as melanoma, head and neck, liver or kidney cancer. The CDR3 sequence is CASSTYRGLGYTF. In nucleotides, the sequence is TGTGCCAGCAGTACATACAGGGGGCTTGGCTACACCTTC.